This is a list of T cell receptor beta chains from one sample in a study of blood T cell repertoires in COVID-19. Assay used: immunoSEQ multiplex PCR; TCRdb lists only in-frame clones, some missing. Of 210,000 or so clones in the sample, 81% were seen once. Sequencing was carried out using PBMCs or T cells enriched from blood (not recorded which). All receptors derive from a woman aged 50 to 60 with acute COVID-19. Each CDR3 is given with its conserved first and last residue. The order of the fields is V gene, J gene, clone size, CDR3 protein. Size tells how often a clone was seen (once, few, many) or the class of an expanded clone, and some rows leave it out.

v_gene: TRBV7-2; j_gene: TRBJ2-4; abundance: -; CDR3aa: CASSFRVDIQYF
v_gene: TRBV2; j_gene: TRBJ1-1; abundance: -; CDR3aa: CASQGLSSNTEAFF
v_gene: TRBV5-1; j_gene: TRBJ1-1; abundance: -; CDR3aa: CASSLIGSEAFF
v_gene: TRBV10-3; j_gene: TRBJ2-2; abundance: -; CDR3aa: CAISRTGGALRGNTGELFF
v_gene: TRBV3-1/TRBV3-2; j_gene: TRBJ2-1; abundance: once; CDR3aa: CASSPRSAVGSNEQFF
v_gene: TRBV19; j_gene: TRBJ1-6; abundance: -; CDR3aa: CASTSGRQGVNSPLHF
v_gene: TRBV7-8; j_gene: TRBJ2-3; abundance: -; CDR3aa: CASSFVQGADTQYF
v_gene: TRBV7-2; j_gene: TRBJ2-7; abundance: -; CDR3aa: CASSLAPRTGTSSYEQYF
v_gene: TRBV11-2; j_gene: TRBJ1-6; abundance: -; CDR3aa: CASSLGSYVNSPLHF
v_gene: TRBV6-2/TRBV6-3; j_gene: TRBJ2-2; abundance: -; CDR3aa: CASSYGRGAAGELFF
v_gene: TRBV2; j_gene: TRBJ1-4; abundance: -; CDR3aa: CASKGQSTNEKLFF
v_gene: TRBV7-8; j_gene: TRBJ1-1; abundance: -; CDR3aa: CASSPSGGRGKAFF
v_gene: TRBV7-9; j_gene: TRBJ1-1; abundance: -; CDR3aa: CASSLGQGIGTEAFF
v_gene: TRBV5-6; j_gene: TRBJ1-2; abundance: -; CDR3aa: CASSSLQGDGYTF
v_gene: TRBV7-2; j_gene: TRBJ2-4; abundance: -; CDR3aa: CASSFGGINQNIQYF
v_gene: TRBV27; j_gene: TRBJ2-2; abundance: -; CDR3aa: CASSLITSAGELFF
v_gene: TRBV6-4; j_gene: TRBJ2-1; abundance: -; CDR3aa: CASSDVAGEYNEQFF
v_gene: TRBV6-5; j_gene: TRBJ1-2; abundance: -; CDR3aa: CASSPGTGSYGYTF
v_gene: TRBV4-1; j_gene: TRBJ2-5; abundance: -; CDR3aa: CASSQEPEGAGGGETQYF
v_gene: TRBV5-1; j_gene: TRBJ1-2; abundance: -; CDR3aa: CASSLGGEAVKYGYTF
v_gene: TRBV2; j_gene: TRBJ2-7; abundance: -; CDR3aa: CASMGGYEQYF
v_gene: TRBV25-1; j_gene: TRBJ1-6; abundance: -; CDR3aa: CASRGQGNSPLHF
v_gene: TRBV28; j_gene: TRBJ2-2; abundance: -; CDR3aa: CAGAVLHGELFF
v_gene: TRBV12-3/TRBV12-4; j_gene: TRBJ1-3; abundance: -; CDR3aa: CASSSHGEPTIYF
v_gene: TRBV7-9; j_gene: TRBJ1-5; abundance: -; CDR3aa: CASSLGQISNQPQHF
v_gene: TRBV12-3/TRBV12-4; j_gene: TRBJ1-6; abundance: -; CDR3aa: CATDLPNHSPLHF
v_gene: TRBV6-5; j_gene: TRBJ2-7; abundance: -; CDR3aa: CASSSIYEQYF
v_gene: TRBV5-4; j_gene: TRBJ1-2; abundance: -; CDR3aa: CASGKTGGAYGYTF
v_gene: TRBV6-2/TRBV6-3; j_gene: TRBJ1-5; abundance: -; CDR3aa: CASSHNRGQYSNQPQHF
v_gene: TRBV27; j_gene: TRBJ2-1; abundance: -; CDR3aa: CASSLSLGVSYDEQFF
v_gene: TRBV5-1; j_gene: TRBJ2-7; abundance: -; CDR3aa: CASSLGTGGDIQQYF
v_gene: TRBV5-6; j_gene: TRBJ2-2; abundance: -; CDR3aa: CASSSHSYTGELFF
v_gene: TRBV9; j_gene: TRBJ2-7; abundance: -; CDR3aa: CASSRTSGRTVYEQYF
v_gene: TRBV5-6; j_gene: TRBJ1-2; abundance: -; CDR3aa: CASSRFQENYGYTF
v_gene: TRBV19; j_gene: TRBJ2-1; abundance: many; CDR3aa: CASSIDQGRPRQFF
v_gene: TRBV5-6; j_gene: TRBJ1-4; abundance: -; CDR3aa: CASSLGFSGEKLFF
v_gene: TRBV6-1; j_gene: TRBJ2-3; abundance: -; CDR3aa: CASGETDTQYF
v_gene: TRBV28; j_gene: TRBJ2-7; abundance: -; CDR3aa: CARIAGGYEQYF
v_gene: TRBV2; j_gene: TRBJ1-4; abundance: -; CDR3aa: CASRLTSTNEKLFF